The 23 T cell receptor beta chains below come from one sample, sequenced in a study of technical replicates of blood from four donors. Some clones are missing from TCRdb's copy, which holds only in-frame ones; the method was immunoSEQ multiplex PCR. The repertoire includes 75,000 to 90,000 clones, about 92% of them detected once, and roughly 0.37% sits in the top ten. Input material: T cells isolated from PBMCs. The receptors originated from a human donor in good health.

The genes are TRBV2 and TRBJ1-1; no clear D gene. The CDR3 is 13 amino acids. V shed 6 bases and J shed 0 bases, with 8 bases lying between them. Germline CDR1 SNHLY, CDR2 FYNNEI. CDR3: CASSGMLNTEAFF. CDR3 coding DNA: TGTGCCAGCAGCGGGATGTTGAACACTGAAGCTTTCTTT.

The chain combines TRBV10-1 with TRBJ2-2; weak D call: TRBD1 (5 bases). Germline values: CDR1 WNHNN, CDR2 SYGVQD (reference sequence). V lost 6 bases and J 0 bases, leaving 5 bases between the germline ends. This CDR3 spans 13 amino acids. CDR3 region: CASRQANTGELFF. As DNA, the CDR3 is TGCGCCAGCAGACAGGCGAACACCGGGGAGCTGTTTTTT.

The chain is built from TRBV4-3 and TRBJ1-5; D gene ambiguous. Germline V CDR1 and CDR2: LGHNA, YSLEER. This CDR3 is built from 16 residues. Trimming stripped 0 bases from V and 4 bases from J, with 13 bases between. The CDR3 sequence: CASSQDLATRNQPQHF. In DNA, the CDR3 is TGCGCCAGCAGCCAAGATCTGGCAACCAGGAATCAGCCCCAGCATTTT.

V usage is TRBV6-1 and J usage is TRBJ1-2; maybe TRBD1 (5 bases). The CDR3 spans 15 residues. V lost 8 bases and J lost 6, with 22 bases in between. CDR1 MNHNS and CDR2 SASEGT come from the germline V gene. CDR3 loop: CASRPNTSGFHGYTF. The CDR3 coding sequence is TGTGCCAGCCGTCCCAATACCTCAGGGTTTCATGGCTACACCTTC.

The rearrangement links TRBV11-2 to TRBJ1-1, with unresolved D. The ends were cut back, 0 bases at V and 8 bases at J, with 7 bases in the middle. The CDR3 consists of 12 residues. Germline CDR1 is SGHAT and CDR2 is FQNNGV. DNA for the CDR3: TGTGCCAGCAGCTTAGAGAGGCGGGAAGCTTTCTTT. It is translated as CASSLERREAFF.

The CDR3 loop is CASSSVLVAGGAYEQYF. The CDR3 region has the DNA TGTGCCAGCAGCTCCGTCCTTGTAGCGGGCGGTGCCTACGAGCAGTACTTC. The genes are TRBV11-2 and TRBJ2-7; 7 positions match TRBD2. The CDR3 is 17 amino acids. With 4 bases clipped from V and 2 bases from J, the junction kept 14 bases outside the gene matches. Germline lookup yields CDR1 SGHAT and CDR2 FQNNGV. The full variable domain, with the rest looked up from reference TRBV11-2 and TRBJ2-7, is EAGVAQSPRYKIIEKRQSVAFWCNPISGHATLYWYQQILGQGPKLLIQFQNNGVVDDSQLPKDRFSAERLKGVDSTLKIQPAKLEDSAVYLCASSSVLVAGGAYEQYFGPGTRLTVT.

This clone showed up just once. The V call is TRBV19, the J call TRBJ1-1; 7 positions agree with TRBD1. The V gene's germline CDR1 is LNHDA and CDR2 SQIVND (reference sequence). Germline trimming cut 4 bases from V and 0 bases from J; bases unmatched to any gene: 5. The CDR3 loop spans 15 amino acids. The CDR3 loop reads CASSTYRGLNTEAFF. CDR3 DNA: TGTGCCAGTAGTACATACAGGGGACTGAACACTGAAGCTTTCTTT.

CDR3 protein: CASSPLAGENTGELFF. For the CDR3, the DNA is TGTGCCAGCAGCCCACTAGCGGGAGAAAACACCGGGGAGCTGTTTTTT. V gene TRBV9 combines with J gene TRBJ2-2; 11 nucleotides agree with TRBD2. The V gene's germline CDR1 is SGDLS and CDR2 YYNGEE. The CDR3 runs to 16 residues. V dropped 4 bases and J dropped 2; count of bases not matched to a gene: 4.

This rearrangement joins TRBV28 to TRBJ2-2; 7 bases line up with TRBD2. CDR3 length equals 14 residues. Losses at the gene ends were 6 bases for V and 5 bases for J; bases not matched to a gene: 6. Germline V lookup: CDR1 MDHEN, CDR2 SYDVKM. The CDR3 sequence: CASSLLSGTGELFF. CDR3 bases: TGTGCCAGCAGCCTTCTTAGCGGGACCGGGGAGCTGTTTTTT.

As DNA, the CDR3 is TGTGCCAGCAGCGTAGACGATGCCGTCTATACGAGCAAATACTTC. Its translation is CASSVDDAVYTSKYF. The gene calls are TRBV9 and TRBJ2-7; no reliable D call. CDR3 size: 15 residues. CDR1 and CDR2 from the germline V gene are SGDLS and YYNGEE. V was trimmed by 0 bases and J by 13 bases, leaving 23 bases between them.

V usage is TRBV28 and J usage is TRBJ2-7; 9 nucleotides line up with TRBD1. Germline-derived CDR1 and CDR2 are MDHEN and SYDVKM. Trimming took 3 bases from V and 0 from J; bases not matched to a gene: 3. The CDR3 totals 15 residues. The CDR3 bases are TGTGCCAGCAGTTTCCCGGGACAGGGCTCCTACGAGCAGTACTTC. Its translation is CASSFPGQGSYEQYF.

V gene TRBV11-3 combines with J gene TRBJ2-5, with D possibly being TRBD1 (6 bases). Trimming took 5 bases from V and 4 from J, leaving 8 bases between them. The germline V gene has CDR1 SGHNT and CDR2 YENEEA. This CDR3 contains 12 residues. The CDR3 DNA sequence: TGTGCCAGCAGCAGGGGGTCAGAGACCCAGTACTTC. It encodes CASSRGSETQYF.

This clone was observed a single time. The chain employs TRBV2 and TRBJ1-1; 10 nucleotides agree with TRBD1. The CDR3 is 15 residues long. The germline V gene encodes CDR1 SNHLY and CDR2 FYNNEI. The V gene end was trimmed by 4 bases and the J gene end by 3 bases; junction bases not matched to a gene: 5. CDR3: CASSVMGQGHTEAFF. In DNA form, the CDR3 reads TGTGCCAGCAGTGTAATGGGACAGGGGCACACTGAAGCTTTCTTT.

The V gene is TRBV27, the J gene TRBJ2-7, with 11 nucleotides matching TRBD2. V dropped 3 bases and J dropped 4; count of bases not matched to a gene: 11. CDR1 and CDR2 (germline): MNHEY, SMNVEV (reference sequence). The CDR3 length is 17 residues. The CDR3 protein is CASSFYTSGRPSYEQYF. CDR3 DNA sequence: TGTGCCAGCAGTTTTTATACTAGCGGGAGACCTAGTTACGAGCAGTACTTC.

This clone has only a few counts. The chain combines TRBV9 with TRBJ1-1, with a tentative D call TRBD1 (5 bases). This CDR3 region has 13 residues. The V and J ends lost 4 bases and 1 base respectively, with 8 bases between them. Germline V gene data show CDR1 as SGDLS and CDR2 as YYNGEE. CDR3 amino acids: CASSQGQNTEAFF. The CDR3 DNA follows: TGTGCCAGCAGCCAGGGTCAGAACACTGAAGCTTTCTTT.

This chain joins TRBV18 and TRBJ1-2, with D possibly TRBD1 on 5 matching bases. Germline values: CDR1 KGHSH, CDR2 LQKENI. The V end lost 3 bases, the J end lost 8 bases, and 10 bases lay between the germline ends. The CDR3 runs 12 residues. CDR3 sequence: CASSPQGVGYTF. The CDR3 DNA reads TGTGCCAGCTCACCGCAAGGGGTGGGCTACACCTTC.

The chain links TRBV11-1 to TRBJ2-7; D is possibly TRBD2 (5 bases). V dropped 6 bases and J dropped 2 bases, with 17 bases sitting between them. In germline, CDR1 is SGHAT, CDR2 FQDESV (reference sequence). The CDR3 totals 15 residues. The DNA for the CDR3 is TGTGCCAGCAGTTGGGATGAGGGATCCCCCTACGAGCAGTACTTC. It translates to CASSWDEGSPYEQYF.

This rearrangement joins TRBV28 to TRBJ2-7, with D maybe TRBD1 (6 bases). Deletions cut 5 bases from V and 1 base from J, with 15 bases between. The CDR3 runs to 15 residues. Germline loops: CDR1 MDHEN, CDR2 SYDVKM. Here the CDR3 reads CASSPPGTTSYEQYF. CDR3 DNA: TGTGCCAGCAGTCCCCCCGGGACAACTTCCTACGAGCAGTACTTC.

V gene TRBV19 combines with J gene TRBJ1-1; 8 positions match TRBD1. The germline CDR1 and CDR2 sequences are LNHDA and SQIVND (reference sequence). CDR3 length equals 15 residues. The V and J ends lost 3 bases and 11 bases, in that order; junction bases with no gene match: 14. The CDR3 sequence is CASSMDTGGGMVAFF. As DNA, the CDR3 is TGTGCCAGTAGTATGGATACAGGGGGGGGAATGGTTGCTTTCTTT. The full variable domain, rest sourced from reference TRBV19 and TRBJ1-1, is DGGITQSPKYLFRKEGQNVTLSCEQNLNHDAMYWYRQDPGQGLRLIYYSQIVNDFQKGDIAEGYSVSREKKESFPLTVTSAQKNPTAFYLCASSMDTGGGMVAFFGQGTRLTVV.

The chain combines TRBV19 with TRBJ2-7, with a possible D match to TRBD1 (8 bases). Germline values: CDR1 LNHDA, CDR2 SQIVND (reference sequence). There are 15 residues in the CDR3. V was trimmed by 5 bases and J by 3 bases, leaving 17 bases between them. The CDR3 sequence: CASSRTGRDGYEQYF. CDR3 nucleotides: TGTGCCAGTAGTCGGACAGGGAGGGATGGCTACGAGCAGTACTTC.

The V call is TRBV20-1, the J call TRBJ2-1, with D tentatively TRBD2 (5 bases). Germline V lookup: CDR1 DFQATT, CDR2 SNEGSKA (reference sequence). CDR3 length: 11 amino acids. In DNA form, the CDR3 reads TGCAGCTATAATGAACTAGTAGCTCAGTTCTTC. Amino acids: CSYNELVAQFF.

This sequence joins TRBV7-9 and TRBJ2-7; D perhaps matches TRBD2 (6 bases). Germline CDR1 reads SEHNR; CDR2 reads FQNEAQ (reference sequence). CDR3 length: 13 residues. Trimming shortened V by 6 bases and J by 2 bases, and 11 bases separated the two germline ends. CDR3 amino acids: CASRGLLPYEQYF. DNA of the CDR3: TGTGCCAGCAGGGGACTTCTCCCCTACGAGCAGTACTTC.

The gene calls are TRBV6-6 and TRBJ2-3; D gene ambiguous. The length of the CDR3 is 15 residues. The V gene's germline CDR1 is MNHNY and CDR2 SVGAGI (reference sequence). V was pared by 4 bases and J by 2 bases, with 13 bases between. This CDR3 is CASSSRISYTDTQYF. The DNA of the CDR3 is TGTGCCAGCAGTTCACGTATCTCCTACACAGATACGCAGTATTTT.